This T cell receptor (beta chain) was identified in a study of blood T cell repertoires in COVID-19. Germline CDR1 LGHNA, CDR2 YSLEER. The CDR3 sequence is 16 residues long. V shed 4 bases and J 2 bases; nucleotides not matched to a gene: 5. Recruits, aged roughly 18 to 90 years, lived in 20 to 30 US areas. Donors of Cohort 3 who recovered were those that had two negative PCRs, clearance, or symptom resolution. The data were produced by immunoSEQ multiplex PCR, yet TCRdb's version contains in-frame clones alone and is incomplete. This sample has about 340,000 clones, with around 90% found just once. The sequence was obtained from a woman aged 25 to 39 who had recovered from COVID-19. The chain has TRBV4-3 and TRBJ1-6; 7 bases fit TRBD1. Input material: PBMCs or T cells enriched from blood (not recorded which). CDR3 in amino acids: CASSLTGVTYNSPLHF. In DNA, the CDR3 is TGCGCCAGCAGCCTAACAGGGGTAACCTATAATTCACCCCTCCACTTT.